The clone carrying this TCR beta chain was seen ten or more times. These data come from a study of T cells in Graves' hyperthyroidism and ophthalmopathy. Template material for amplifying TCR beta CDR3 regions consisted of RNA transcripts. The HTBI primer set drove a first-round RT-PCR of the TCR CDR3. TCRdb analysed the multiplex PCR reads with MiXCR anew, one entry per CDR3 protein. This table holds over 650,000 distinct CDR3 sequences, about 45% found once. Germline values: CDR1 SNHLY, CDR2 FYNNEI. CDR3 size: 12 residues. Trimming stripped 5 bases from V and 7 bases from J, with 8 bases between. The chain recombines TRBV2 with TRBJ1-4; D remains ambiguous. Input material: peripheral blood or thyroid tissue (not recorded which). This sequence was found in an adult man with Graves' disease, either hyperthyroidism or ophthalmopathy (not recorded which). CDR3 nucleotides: TGTGCCAGCAGTCCGGGGTTTGAAAAACTGTTTTTT. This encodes CASSPGFEKLFF.